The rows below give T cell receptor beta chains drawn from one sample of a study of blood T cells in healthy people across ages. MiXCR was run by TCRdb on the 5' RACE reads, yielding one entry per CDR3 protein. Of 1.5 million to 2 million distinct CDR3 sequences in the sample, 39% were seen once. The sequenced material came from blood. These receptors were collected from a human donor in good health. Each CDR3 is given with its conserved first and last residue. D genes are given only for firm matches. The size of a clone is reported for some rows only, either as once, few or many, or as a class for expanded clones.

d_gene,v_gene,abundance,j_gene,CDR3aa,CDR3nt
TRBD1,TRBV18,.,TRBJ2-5,CASTGTGTETQYF,TGTGCCAGCACCGGGACAGGGACGGAGACCCAGTACTTC
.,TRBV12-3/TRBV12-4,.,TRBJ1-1,CASSKPGGGTEAFF,TGTGCCAGCAGCAAGCCGGGGGGGGGCACTGAGGCTTTCTTT
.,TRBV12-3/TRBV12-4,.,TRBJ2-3,CASSSRLTVFADTQYF,TGTGCCAGCAGTTCCAGACTAACGGTGTTCGCAGATACGCAGTATTTT
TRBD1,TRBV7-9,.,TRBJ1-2,CANEEGARGYTF,TGTGCCAACGAAGAGGGGGCTCGGGGCTACACCTTC
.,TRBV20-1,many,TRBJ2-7,CSASNRSVYEQYF,TGCAGTGCTAGCAACAGGTCCGTCTACGAGCAGTACTTC
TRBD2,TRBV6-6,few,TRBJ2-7,CASSYSGGLGSGEQYF,TGTGCCAGCAGTTACTCAGGGGGACTAGGCTCCGGCGAGCAGTACTTC
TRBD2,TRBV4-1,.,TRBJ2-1,CASSQETGGPPNEQFF,TGCGCCAGCAGCCAAGAGACGGGGGGGCCACCTAATGAGCAGTTCTTC
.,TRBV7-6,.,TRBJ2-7,CASSLWGEDPYEQYF,TGTGCCAGCAGCTTATGGGGGGAAGATCCCTACGAGCAGTACTTC
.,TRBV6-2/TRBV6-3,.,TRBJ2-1,CASSCEGQGLDEQFF,TGTGCCAGCAGTTGCGAGGGGCAGGGACTGGATGAGCAGTTCTTC
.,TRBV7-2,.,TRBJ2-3,CASSPRWGLEMDTQYF,TGTGCCAGCAGCCCCCGATGGGGGTTAGAAATGGATACGCAGTATTTT
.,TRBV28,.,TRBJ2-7,CATRFGPSSSYEQYF,TGTGCCACCCGGTTCGGGCCTTCAAGTTCCTACGAGCAGTACTTC
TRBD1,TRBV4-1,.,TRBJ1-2,CASSRGDRDGYGYTF,TGCGCCAGCAGCCGGGGGGACAGGGATGGGTATGGCTACACCTTC
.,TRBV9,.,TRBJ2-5,CASSVDSPQETQYF,TGTGCCAGCAGCGTAGATTCGCCCCAAGAGACCCAGTACTTC
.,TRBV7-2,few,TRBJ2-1,CASGISWDEQFF,TGTGCCAGCGGCATAAGTTGGGATGAGCAGTTCTTC
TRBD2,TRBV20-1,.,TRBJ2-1,CSARARDRGGNEQFF,TGCAGTGCTAGAGCACGGGATCGGGGGGGAAATGAGCAGTTCTTC
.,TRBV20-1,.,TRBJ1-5,CSARPRHRNQPQHF,TGCAGTGCTAGACCCAGGCACCGCAATCAGCCCCAGCATTTT
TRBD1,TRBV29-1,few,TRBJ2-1,CSVEWDRGTNEQFF,TGCAGCGTTGAATGGGACAGGGGGACCAATGAGCAGTTCTTC